This paragraph covers one TCR beta chain sequence. This sample was included in a study of PD-L1 blockade in urothelial cancer. The wider study: Analysis of blood occurred 3 weeks (second dose) and 6 weeks after treatment start.

Time point in this sample: peripheral blood 6 weeks after treatment start. Germline V gives CDR1 ENHRY, CDR2 SYGVKD. This CDR3 is built from 14 residues. Trimming took 6 bases from V and 3 from J; bases not matched to a gene: 3. Clones were read by immunoSEQ multiplex PCR, and TCRdb kept only the in-frame ones, dropping some. The sample has more than 60,000 clones; approximately 91% are singletons. The clonotype comes from a man aged 55-75 years with urothelial cancer. This rearrangement joins TRBV10-3 to TRBJ1-5; TRBD1 matches 9 bases. Sequencing was performed on PBMCs, taken around atezolizumab (anti-PD-L1) treatment. The CDR3: CAIRRQGVNQPQHF. CDR3 coding DNA: TGTGCCATCAGAAGACAGGGGGTCAATCAGCCCCAGCATTTT.